The 28 T cell receptor beta chains given below trace back to one sample, sequenced in a study of blood T cell repertoires in COVID-19. The table came from immunoSEQ multiplex PCR; TCRdb's copy has only in-frame clones and leaves some out. Of some 340,000 clones in the sample, around 85% were seen once. The specimen was peripheral blood. Receptor source: a woman younger than 35 with acute or convalescent COVID-19.

The V and J genes are TRBV9 and TRBJ1-6, with a possible D match to TRBD1 (5 bases). Germline V gene sequence: CDR1 SGDLS, CDR2 YYNGEE. The CDR3 spans 15 residues. Trimming took off 4 bases at V and 9 bases at J, with 17 bases between the two ends. The CDR3 DNA is TGTGCCAGCAGCCTCACAGGACGTTTCGGTTCACCCCTCCACTTT. This translates into CASSLTGRFGSPLHF.

The V and J genes are TRBV3-1 (or the pseudogene TRBV3-2) and TRBJ2-3; 8 bases match TRBD2. The CDR3 spans 16 residues. V lost 1 base and J lost 6; bases outside the gene matches: 9. Germline-derived CDR1 and CDR2 are LGHDT and YNNKEL (reference sequence). CDR3 sequence (DNA): TGTGCCAGCAGCCAAGTCGGATCGGGGGGGCCCGATACGCAGTATTTT. Its protein product is CASSQVGSGGPDTQYF.

This clone was detected a few times. The CDR3 is CASSPLGVAGATDTQYF. The CDR3 DNA reads TGCGCCAGCAGCCCCCTCGGAGTAGCGGGAGCCACAGATACGCAGTATTTT. The chain links TRBV5-1 to TRBJ2-3; 9 nucleotides line up with TRBD2. V dropped 4 bases and J dropped 2; count of bases not matched to a gene: 11. CDR3 length: 17 residues. In germline, CDR1 is SGHRS, CDR2 YFSETQ.

This clone has a handful of counts. CDR3 nucleotides: TGTGCCAGCAGCGTCCGGGACAACTACGAGCAGTACTTC. It specifies CASSVRDNYEQYF. The chain recombines TRBV7-8 with TRBJ2-7, with D perhaps matching TRBD1 (6 bases). The CDR3 spans 13 residues. CDR1 and CDR2 from the germline V gene are SGHVS and FQNEAQ. Trimming removed 5 bases from V and 3 bases from J, with 11 bases in between.

This clone was picked up many times. This chain uses TRBV9 with TRBJ2-2, with 10 bases matching TRBD1. CDR1 and CDR2 from the germline V gene are SGDLS and YYNGEE. The CDR3 contains 11 residues. V was clipped by 4 bases and J by 13 bases; unmatched bases: 1. CDR3 sequence reads: CASSRDRGLFF. DNA of the CDR3: TGTGCCAGCAGCCGGGACAGGGGGCTGTTTTTT.

Note on this clone: Its ends do not fully match the called genes, so a read error is possible. The V gene is TRBV30, the J gene TRBJ1-2; 7 bases line up with TRBD1. The CDR3 spans 13 residues. Germline loops: CDR1 GTSNPN, CDR2 SVGIG (reference sequence). CDR3 sequence: CAWSSPRRGQCAF. The CDR3 DNA is TGTGCCTGGAGTTCCCCTCGGAGGGGGCAGTGCGCCTTC.

This sequence joins TRBV5-1 and TRBJ2-2; the D gene is possibly TRBD1 (6 bases). Trimming left V 4 bases short and J 6 bases short, with 19 bases between. The CDR3 totals 16 residues. In germline, CDR1 is SGHRS, CDR2 YFSETQ. CDR3 DNA sequence: TGCGCCAGCAGCCGGGAAGGCAGGGGATTGGCCGGGGAGCTGTTTTTT. Translated: CASSREGRGLAGELFF.

CDR3 sequence: CASSLVGRSEAFF. The CDR3 coding sequence is TGTGCCAGCAGTTTGGTGGGTCGGAGTGAAGCTTTCTTT. The genes are TRBV12-3 or TRBV12-4 and TRBJ1-1; D remains ambiguous. Trimming shortened V by 3 bases and J by 7 bases, and 12 bases separated the two germline ends. The CDR3 runs 13 residues.

The sample holds a few counts of this clone. This chain connects TRBV27 to TRBJ2-7, with a tentative D call TRBD2 (6 bases). The germline V and J ends were trimmed by 5 bases and 0 bases, with 11 bases remaining between them. The CDR3 extends over 14 amino acids. CDR1 is MNHEY and CDR2 is SMNVEV in the germline V gene (reference sequence). The CDR3 nucleotides are TGTGCCAGCAGTATCGGGACTTCCTCCTACGAGCAGTACTTC. Amino acid sequence: CASSIGTSSYEQYF.

Concerning this clone itself: The junction departs from the called germline gene at one end, perhaps through a read error. V and J are TRBV19 and TRBJ1-1; D not certain. The CDR3 has 9 residues. Looked up from germline, CDR1 is LNHDA and CDR2 is SQIVND (reference sequence). Here the CDR3 reads CASGREVRF. CDR3 nucleotide sequence: TGTGCCAGTGGCCGGGAAGTAAGGTTT.

The CDR3 loop reads CASTTRYGLGYTF. CDR3 in DNA: TGTGCCAGCACCACTAGGTATGGGTTAGGCTACACCTTC. The chain carries TRBV12-3 or TRBV12-4 and TRBJ1-2; D uncertain. V was clipped by 7 bases and J by 8 bases, with 17 bases between them. This CDR3 contains 13 residues.

The gene calls are TRBV9 and TRBJ2-7; 7 bases are a match to TRBD1. Trimming cost V 8 bases and J 2 bases; bases outside gene matches: 10. Germline CDR1 is SGDLS and CDR2 is YYNGEE. This CDR3 comprises 14 residues. For the CDR3, the DNA is TGTGCCAGGATCTACCCGGACAGGACCTACGAGCAGTACTTC. It is translated as CARIYPDRTYEQYF.

The gene calls are TRBV3-1 (or the pseudogene TRBV3-2) and TRBJ2-5, with 9 bases identical to TRBD2. The germline gives CDR1 LGHDT, CDR2 YNNKEL (reference sequence). Trimming took 4 bases from V and 5 from J; bases not matched to a gene: 17. The CDR3 covers 18 residues. The CDR3 protein is CASSPGGGGAPVWETQYF. The CDR3 DNA follows: TGTGCCAGCAGCCCGGGCGGGGGGGGCGCACCGGTTTGGGAGACCCAGTACTTC.

V is TRBV5-6 and J is TRBJ2-5, with 9 bases identical to TRBD2. The CDR3 is 15 amino acids. Germline V gives CDR1 SGHDT, CDR2 YYEEEE. Germline trimming cut 5 bases from V and 1 base from J; bases unmatched to any gene: 6. This CDR3 reads CASSLAGIAQETQYF. Written as DNA, the CDR3 is TGTGCCAGCAGTCTAGCGGGGATTGCCCAAGAGACCCAGTACTTC.

This clone appeared once. The chain couples TRBV2 to TRBJ2-6; D call uncertain. The CDR3 is made up of 15 amino acids. The V end lost 7 bases, the J end lost 4 bases, and 14 bases lay between the germline ends. Per the germline V gene, CDR1 is SNHLY and CDR2 is FYNNEI. CDR3 protein: CASTPETLGANVLTF. The CDR3, as DNA: TGTGCCAGCACCCCGGAGACTTTGGGGGCCAACGTCCTGACTTTC.

The chain links TRBV27 to TRBJ1-1; D might be TRBD1 (6 bases). CDR1 and CDR2 (germline): MNHEY, SMNVEV (reference sequence). There are 15 residues in the CDR3. Deletions cut 7 bases from V and 4 bases from J, with 19 bases between. CDR3 sequence: CASTSRQATSTEAFF. The DNA for the CDR3 is TGTGCCAGCACCTCTCGACAGGCCACGTCCACTGAAGCTTTCTTT.

V gene TRBV18 combines with J gene TRBJ1-3, with D perhaps matching TRBD1 (5 bases). The V end was cut by 0 bases, the J end by 4 bases, with 13 bases between. The CDR3 loop spans 16 amino acids. Germline-derived CDR1 and CDR2 are KGHSH and LQKENI. In nucleotides, the CDR3 is TGTGCCAGCTCACCACCGGGGGGAGTGAGCGGAAACACCATATATTTT. It encodes CASSPPGGVSGNTIYF.

This clone appeared a single time. This chain joins TRBV9 and TRBJ1-2; D perhaps matches TRBD1 (6 bases). Trimming removed 5 bases at V and 4 bases at J, with 18 bases between. From germline, CDR1 is SGDLS and CDR2 YYNGEE. The CDR3 extends over 15 amino acids. The DNA of the CDR3 is TGTGCCAGCAGACGCAAACAGGGTTCTACCTATGGCTACACCTTC. This encodes CASRRKQGSTYGYTF.

The CDR3 reads CASSRLAGSYNEQFF. CDR3 DNA: TGTGCCAGCAGCCGACTAGCGGGATCCTACAATGAGCAGTTCTTC. The chain has TRBV9 and TRBJ2-1, with 11 bases aligning to TRBD2. Germline V CDR1 and CDR2: SGDLS, YYNGEE. CDR3 length equals 15 residues. The junction had 1 base not matched to a gene; V was cut back by 4 bases and J by 1 base.

This sequence joins TRBV6-5 and TRBJ1-2, with TRBD1 matching over 7 bases. CDR1 and CDR2 (germline): MNHEY, SVGAGI. The length of the CDR3 is 15 residues. V lost 4 bases and J lost 4; bases outside the gene matches: 9. This CDR3 reads CASSLGTADPYGYTF. The CDR3 nucleotides read TGTGCCAGCAGTTTGGGGACAGCGGATCCCTATGGCTACACCTTC.

V is TRBV5-8 and J is TRBJ1-2; D not certain. The germline V gene has CDR1 SGHTS and CDR2 YDEGEE. Trimming pared 1 base from V and 3 bases from J, leaving 13 bases between. The length of the CDR3 is 15 residues. As DNA, the CDR3 is TGTGCCAGCAGCTTGTTTTCGACATCTGACTATGGCTACACCTTC. Its translation: CASSLFSTSDYGYTF.

The chain combines TRBV9 with TRBJ1-3, with D possibly TRBD1 on 5 matching bases. This CDR3 is 13 amino acids long. Germline CDR1 is SGDLS and CDR2 is YYNGEE. V was clipped by 4 bases and J by 4 bases, with 9 bases between them. The CDR3 is CASSSYRGNTIYF. The CDR3 nucleotides read TGTGCCAGCAGCTCCTACAGGGGAAACACCATATATTTT.

This clone has a handful of counts. The genes are TRBV6-5 and TRBJ2-5; 9 nucleotides line up with TRBD1. The CDR3 loop spans 16 amino acids. Trimming cost V 4 bases and J 2 bases; bases outside gene matches: 8. Germline values: CDR1 MNHEY, CDR2 SVGAGI. The CDR3 spells CASSLSLTGGQETQYF. The CDR3 nucleotides are TGTGCCAGCAGTTTAAGCCTGACAGGGGGGCAAGAGACCCAGTACTTC.

The CDR3 here is CASSLTHRGDSPLHF. Written as DNA, the CDR3 is TGTGCCAGCAGTTTAACCCACAGGGGTGATTCACCCCTCCACTTT. The chain recombines TRBV28 with TRBJ1-6, with TRBD1 identical over 7 bases. The CDR3 spans 15 residues. Per the germline V gene, CDR1 is MDHEN and CDR2 is SYDVKM. J gave up 8 bases and V 2 bases, and 6 bases lay outside the gene matches.

V is TRBV11-2 and J is TRBJ2-5, with TRBD2 matching 8 bases. V trimming: 2 bases; J trimming: 2 bases; junction bases outside the gene matches: 4. Germline V lookup: CDR1 SGHAT, CDR2 FQNNGV. This CDR3 is 15 amino acids long. This CDR3 reads CASSLIAGGQETQYF. CDR3 DNA: TGTGCCAGCAGCTTAATTGCGGGGGGTCAAGAGACCCAGTACTTC.

The chain has TRBV30 and TRBJ1-2, with 7 positions matching TRBD1. Germline CDR1 is GTSNPN and CDR2 is SVGIG (reference sequence). This CDR3 comprises 14 residues. V was pared by 3 bases and J by 2 bases, with 6 bases of the junction left unmatched. The CDR3 sequence: CAWSLTGTNYGYTF. CDR3 in DNA: TGTGCCTGGAGCTTGACAGGGACCAACTATGGCTACACCTTC.

The chain carries TRBV6-5 and TRBJ1-3; D unresolved. The CDR3 contains 14 residues. The V gene lost 8 bases and the J gene lost 0 bases, with 11 bases spanning the gap. The germline CDR1 and CDR2 sequences are MNHEY and SVGAGI. The CDR3 DNA reads as TGTGCCAGCGGAGGTTGGGGCTCTGGAAACACCATATATTTT. Encoded protein: CASGGWGSGNTIYF.

The chain uses TRBV6-5 and TRBJ1-1; D is uncertain. Trimming cost V 4 bases and J 1 base, with 16 bases left between them. The germline CDR1 and CDR2 sequences are MNHEY and SVGAGI. The CDR3 extends over 16 amino acids. The CDR3 loop is CASSLLRTTGNTEAFF. The CDR3 bases are TGTGCCAGCAGTTTACTGCGAACGACGGGGAACACTGAAGCTTTCTTT.